Following are 7 T cell receptor beta chains from one sample sequenced in a study of shared clonotypes between healthy human individuals. The data were produced by immunoSEQ multiplex PCR, yet TCRdb's version contains in-frame clones alone and is incomplete. The table shows some 700,000 clones, with about 90% occurring only once. Sequencing used memory CD8+ T cells from PBMCs. The sample's subset: CD45RO+ cells pooled with CCR7-negative TemRA cells. The receptors were sampled from a man between 18 and 29 years old in good health. Some clones in this sample may be carry-over from other donors' samples.

The chain joins TRBV28 to TRBJ2-7; D gene unclear. The CDR3 is 12 amino acids. Between the trimmed V and J ends, which lost 7 bases and 1 base, there was a span of 8 bases. The germline V gene encodes CDR1 MDHEN and CDR2 SYDVKM. The CDR3, as DNA: TGTGCCAGCACCCAAGGGTCCTACGAGCAGTACTTC. It yields the protein CASTQGSYEQYF.

For this clone: A read error may be the cause here, since a much bigger clone is one base away. Distinct nucleotide sequences in the sample also encode this CDR3. The chain employs TRBV7-9 and TRBJ2-1; D is undetermined. Per the germline V gene, CDR1 is SEHNR and CDR2 is FQNEAQ (reference sequence). Trimming removed 5 bases at V and 1 base at J, with 6 bases between. This CDR3 spans 13 amino acids. CDR3 nucleotides: TGTGCCAGCAGCCCCAGGTCCTACAATGAGCAGTTCTTC. Its translation is CASSPRSYNEQFF.

The chain has TRBV27 and TRBJ2-5, with D perhaps matching TRBD1 (6 bases). The ends were cut back, 0 bases at V and 4 bases at J, with 15 bases in the middle. CDR1 is MNHEY and CDR2 is SMNVEV in the germline V gene (reference sequence). The length of the CDR3 is 16 residues. Here the CDR3 DNA reads TGTGCCAGCAGTTTATCCTTCCCTCCAGGGGCAGAGACCCAGTACTTC. Its translation is CASSLSFPPGAETQYF.

This clone appeared once. The J gene is TRBJ2-5, the V gene TRBV19; 13 bases map to TRBD2. Unmatched junction bases numbered 4, after V lost 4 bases and J lost 2 bases. This CDR3 is built from 16 residues. Germline V gene sequence: CDR1 LNHDA, CDR2 SQIVND (reference sequence). This CDR3 reads CASSTRTSGSQETQYF. DNA of the CDR3: TGTGCCAGTAGTACTCGGACTAGCGGGAGTCAAGAGACCCAGTACTTC.

The chain combines TRBV28 with TRBJ2-7; D uncertain. Per germline, CDR1 MDHEN and CDR2 SYDVKM. The length of the CDR3 is 15 residues. Trimming stripped 5 bases from V and 2 bases from J, with 16 bases between. CDR3 protein: CASSASRTGPYEQYF. The CDR3 DNA reads TGTGCCAGCAGTGCCTCAAGGACGGGCCCCTACGAGCAGTACTTC.

CDR3 nucleotides: TGCGCCAGCAGCCTTCAGGGAGGGGGCTCCTACGAGCAGTACTTC. Its protein product is CASSLQGGGSYEQYF. The J gene is TRBJ2-7, the V gene TRBV5-1; D perhaps matches TRBD2 (7 bases). This CDR3 is built from 15 residues. V was pared by 4 bases and J by 0 bases, with 14 bases between. Germline V lookup: CDR1 SGHRS, CDR2 YFSETQ.

This chain uses TRBV19 with TRBJ1-2, with TRBD1 matching over 10 bases. J was trimmed by 5 bases and V by 4 bases; bases with no gene match: 10. The CDR3 consists of 16 residues. Germline lookup yields CDR1 LNHDA and CDR2 SQIVND (reference sequence). CDR3 sequence: CASSKPRDRGLYGYTF. As DNA, the CDR3 is TGTGCCAGTAGTAAACCCCGGGACAGGGGATTATATGGCTACACCTTC.